This is a list of T cell receptor beta chains from one sample in a study of blood T cell repertoires in COVID-19. Sequencing used immunoSEQ multiplex PCR; TCRdb keeps in-frame clones, though not all of them. In the table there are 150,000 or so clones, approximately 82% of which are singletons. The sequenced material came from peripheral blood. The receptors come from a human donor with acute or convalescent COVID-19. The donor label of this sample is uncertain. CDR3s include the opening cysteine and the closing phenylalanine or tryptophan. A D gene is named only where the DNA matches it firmly. Some rows mark clone size as missing; the rest say once, few, many or name a class of expanded clone.

NA	NA	TRBV7-9	TRBJ1-1	TGTGCCAGCAGCTCCACGGGACATATGAACACTGAAGCTTTCTTT	CASSSTGHMNTEAFF
NA	NA	TRBV7-9	TRBJ2-5	TGTGCCAGCAGCCCGCAGTACTTC	CASSPQYF
NA	NA	TRBV14	TRBJ2-7	TGTGCCAGCAGCCAAGCAGGGGTAAATCAGTACTTC	CASSQAGVNQYF
NA	NA	TRBV12-3/TRBV12-4	TRBJ1-1	TGTGCCAGCACCCTAGGGGTTGAAGCTTTCTTT	CASTLGVEAFF
TRBD2	once	TRBV5-1	TRBJ2-3	TGCGCCAGCAGCTTAAGACTAGCGGGAGCAGATACGCAGTATTTT	CASSLRLAGADTQYF
TRBD1	few	TRBV11-3	TRBJ1-5	TGTGCCAGCAGCCCAGGGGGAAGGGACAGGGGTTGTGTTAGTCAGCCCCAGCATTTT	CASSPGGRDRGCVSQPQHF
NA	NA	TRBV5-1	TRBJ1-1	TGCGCCAGCAGCTCCCAGACAGGAGTGAACACTGAAGCTTTCTTT	CASSSQTGVNTEAFF
TRBD1	NA	TRBV7-9	TRBJ1-1	TGTGCCAGCAGCTTAGCTAAAGGGGGCAGGACGTGGAACACTGAAGCTTTCTTT	CASSLAKGGRTWNTEAFF
TRBD1	NA	TRBV2	TRBJ1-3	TGTGCCAGCAGCGTGCTGGGACAGGTTGTCTCTGGAAACACCATATATTTT	CASSVLGQVVSGNTIYF
NA	NA	TRBV7-9	TRBJ1-4	TGTGCCAGCAGCTTAGTGGCTGCAACTAATGAAAAACTGTTTTTT	CASSLVAATNEKLFF
TRBD1	NA	TRBV7-2	TRBJ1-2	TGTGCCAGCAGCCCCCCGGGACAGGGCCTCCTTTATGGCTACACCTTC	CASSPPGQGLLYGYTF
NA	NA	TRBV20-1	TRBJ1-4	TGCAGTGCTAGTCGGCAGAACAGGAATGAAAAACTGTTTTTT	CSASRQNRNEKLFF
TRBD1	NA	TRBV5-1	TRBJ2-5	TGCGCCAGCCTAGGAGGACTGACAGGGTACCAAGAGACCCAGTACTTC	CASLGGLTGYQETQYF
TRBD1	NA	TRBV6-5	TRBJ2-7	TGTGCCAGCAGCCGTACCCCGGGACAGGGCTACGAGCAGTACTTC	CASSRTPGQGYEQYF
TRBD1	NA	TRBV10-1	TRBJ1-1	TGCGCCAGCAGTGCGACCCAGGGGACAGGGGGGCCGGTGGGCACTGAAGCTTTCTTT	CASSATQGTGGPVGTEAFF
NA	NA	TRBV6-5	TRBJ2-7	TGTGCCAGCAGTTCCGGACAGCCTAGAGGGTCCTACGAGCAGTACTTC	CASSSGQPRGSYEQYF
TRBD1	once	TRBV7-7	TRBJ2-5	TGTGCCAGCAGCCGAATCGGACAGGGACAAGAGACCCAGTACTTC	CASSRIGQGQETQYF
NA	NA	TRBV5-5	TRBJ1-2	TGTGCCAGCAGCTTGGAGAGTGCGGGCTATGGCTACACCTTC	CASSLESAGYGYTF
NA	NA	TRBV12-3/TRBV12-4	TRBJ1-2	TGTGCCAGCCGGGGGGTGAAAGGCTACACCTTC	CASRGVKGYTF
TRBD1	NA	TRBV7-3	TRBJ1-6	TGTGCCAGCAGCTTAAGGACAGGGCGCAATTCACCCCTCCACTTT	CASSLRTGRNSPLHF
NA	once	TRBV30	TRBJ1-4	TGTGCCTGCCCAGACAGAGCAACTAATGAAAAACTGTTTTTT	CACPDRATNEKLFF
TRBD1	once	TRBV6-5	TRBJ1-5	TGTGCCAGCAGGAGGACAGGGGGCAATCAGCCCCAGCATTTT	CASRRTGGNQPQHF
NA	NA	TRBV19	TRBJ1-1	TGTGCCAGTAAAGATACAGCAATGAACACTGAAGCTTTCTTT	CASKDTAMNTEAFF
NA	NA	TRBV5-1	TRBJ1-4	TGCGCCAGCAGTTTTGAGGAGGGCTATAATGAAAAACTGTTTTTT	CASSFEEGYNEKLFF
TRBD1	once	TRBV11-2	TRBJ2-5	TGTGCCAGCAGCTTCGACAGGGAAGAGACCCAGTACTTC	CASSFDREETQYF
NA	NA	TRBV6-5	TRBJ2-7	TGTGCCAGCAGTTACGCCGGGTTTAGCTCCTACGAGCAGTACTTC	CASSYAGFSSYEQYF
TRBD1	NA	TRBV4-3	TRBJ1-5	TGCGCCAGCAGCCCGGGACAGGGTTTTCAGCCCCAGCATTTT	CASSPGQGFQPQHF
TRBD1	once	TRBV4-2	TRBJ1-5	TGTGCCAGCAGCCGCGGTTTAAGGACAGGAGTGAGCAATCAGCCCCAGCATTTT	CASSRGLRTGVSNQPQHF
NA	NA	TRBV3-1/TRBV3-2	TRBJ1-3	TGTGCCAGCAGCCAAGATGTCCGGAGGGTGAACACCATATATTTT	CASSQDVRRVNTIYF
NA	NA	TRBV29-1	TRBJ1-3	TGCAGCGTTATCGGGGACTCTGGAAACACCATATATTTT	CSVIGDSGNTIYF
NA	once	TRBV7-2	TRBJ2-7	TGTGCCAGCAGTCTCCAGACCTACGAGCAGTACTTC	CASSLQTYEQYF
NA	NA	TRBV27	TRBJ2-7	TGTGCCAGCACCCTTGTAACAGCTTCCTACGAGCAGTACTTC	CASTLVTASYEQYF
NA	NA	TRBV11-2	TRBJ1-2	TGTGCCAGCAGCCCTGCGGGGCCCCAAGGGGGCTACACCTTC	CASSPAGPQGGYTF
NA	few	TRBV20-1	TRBJ2-7	TGCAGTGCTAGAGATCAAGGGGGGCAGTACTTC	CSARDQGGQYF
NA	many	TRBV3-1/TRBV3-2	TRBJ1-5	TGTGCCAGCAGCCAAGGGGGGGGCATGGGTGCTCAGCCCCAGCATTTT	CASSQGGGMGAQPQHF
NA	NA	TRBV6-5	TRBJ2-5	TGTGCCAGCAGGGTACCGGGGTCCAAGGAGACCCAGTACTTC	CASRVPGSKETQYF
TRBD1	NA	TRBV6-6	TRBJ1-3	TGTGCCAGCCTCCCGGGACAGGGCAGAAACACCATATATTTT	CASLPGQGRNTIYF
TRBD1	once	TRBV19	TRBJ1-1	TGTGCCAGTAGTATGTTGGCAGGGGGGACTGAAGCTTTCTTT	CASSMLAGGTEAFF
NA	NA	TRBV30	TRBJ1-2	TGTGCCTGGAGTGCGACAGGCTTCACCTCTAACTATGGCTACACCTTC	CAWSATGFTSNYGYTF
NA	once	TRBV6-5	TRBJ1-5	TGTGCCAGCAGTCTGATCAGAAGCAATCAGCCCCAGCATTTT	CASSLIRSNQPQHF
TRBD1	NA	TRBV7-2	TRBJ1-5	TGTGCCAGCAGCTGGACAGGTTATAGCAATCAGCCCCAGCATTTT	CASSWTGYSNQPQHF
NA	once	TRBV2	TRBJ1-5	TGTGCCAGCGGCGGGAGGACAGAGAGTCAGCCCCAGCATTTT	CASGGRTESQPQHF